The present T cell receptor beta chain was sequenced within a study of blood T cell repertoires in COVID-19. The overall study: T cells, B-cell-depleted T cells, or PBMCs provided the cDNA or gDNA that served as material.

The CDR3 covers 15 residues. V lost 5 bases to trimming and J lost 8 bases, with 16 bases between them. Germline V gene lookup returns CDR1 SGHAT and CDR2 FQNNGV. The data were produced by immunoSEQ multiplex PCR, yet TCRdb's version contains in-frame clones alone and is incomplete. The table has approximately 30,000 clones, about 90% seen once. This sequence joins TRBV11-2 and TRBJ1-6; no clear D gene. Sequencing was performed on peripheral blood. This receptor was obtained from a human donor in a cohort sampled during active COVID-19. The CDR3 region is CASSPGRGGYSPLHF. CDR3 coding DNA: TGTGCCAGCAGCCCCGGCCGCGGAGGCTATTCACCCCTCCACTTT.